Listed below are T cell receptor beta chains from one sample, sequenced in a study of cytomegalovirus exposure and HLA in healthy donors. The repertoire was sequenced with immunoSEQ multiplex PCR; TCRdb's copy has only in-frame clones and lacks some. The sample lists 110,000 to 150,000 clones, roughly 80% seen once, with around 10% in the top ten. Input material: PBMCs. Source of these receptors: a woman aged 50 to 65 in good health and CMV-seropositive. Each CDR3 is given with its conserved first and last residue. Fields, in order: D gene, J gene, clone size, V gene, CDR3 DNA, CDR3 protein. D genes are given only for firm matches. Not every row has a clone size; where given, it reads once, few, many or a size class.

>-|TRBJ2-2|once|TRBV19
TGTGCCAGTAGTATTGCGCAGGGTCGGCTGTTTTTT
CASSIAQGRLFF
>TRBD1|TRBJ2-7|-|TRBV6-5
TGTGCCAGCAGACCTCGACAGGGGGCTTACGAGCAGTACTTC
CASRPRQGAYEQYF
>-|TRBJ1-1|-|TRBV18
TGTGCCAGCTCACCGTCTAGGATGAACACTGAAGCTTTCTTT
CASSPSRMNTEAFF
>TRBD1|TRBJ1-6|few|TRBV7-9
TGTGCCAGCAGCTTAGCTTCGACAGGGGGGAATTCACCCCTCCACTTT
CASSLASTGGNSPLHF
>-|TRBJ2-3|-|TRBV7-9
TGTGCCAGCAGCCTACTACAGGGTAGTGGGCCAGATACGCAGTATTTT
CASSLLQGSGPDTQYF
>TRBD1|TRBJ2-7|-|TRBV18
TGTGCCAGCTCACCTGGACAGGGGGCGACCTACGAGCAGTACTTC
CASSPGQGATYEQYF
>-|TRBJ2-7|-|TRBV28
TGTGCCAGCTACACAGGATCTACCTACGAGCAGTACTTC
CASYTGSTYEQYF
>-|TRBJ1-5|few|TRBV6-5
TGTGCCAGCAGTTCAGCAGGGAGGAATCAGCCCCAGCATTTT
CASSSAGRNQPQHF
>TRBD2|TRBJ2-4|-|TRBV9
TGTGCCAGCAGCGTAGCGGGGAGGGATTTTAACATTCAGTACTTC
CASSVAGRDFNIQYF
>TRBD1|TRBJ2-2|-|TRBV18
TGTGCCAGCTCCCCTGGACAGGGGAGCACCGGGGAGCTGTTTTTT
CASSPGQGSTGELFF
>TRBD1|TRBJ1-1|-|TRBV7-8
TGTGCCAGCAGCTTAGCTGAGGGGGCAAAAGCTTTCTTT
CASSLAEGAKAFF
>TRBD1|TRBJ1-2|-|TRBV15
TGTGCCACCAGCATGGACAGGAGGGGCGGCGGCTACACCTTC
CATSMDRRGGGYTF
>-|TRBJ1-1|-|TRBV7-2
TGTGCCAGCAGCGTAAACAGGAACACTGAAGCTTTCTTT
CASSVNRNTEAFF
>-|TRBJ2-7|-|TRBV18
TGTGCCAGCTCACCCTCTTTGACAGGTTTCAACGAGCAGTACTTC
CASSPSLTGFNEQYF
>-|TRBJ1-1|-|TRBV5-1
TGCGCCAGCAGCCAAAAGGACAGACCGAACACTGAAGCTTTCTTT
CASSQKDRPNTEAFF
>-|TRBJ1-4|once|TRBV7-2
TGTGCCAGCAGCTTAGCCGGCTTTCGGTCTGCCCTCGGCGGTGAAAAACTGTTTTTT
CASSLAGFRSALGGEKLFF
>TRBD1|TRBJ2-7|-|TRBV7-6
TGTGCCAGCAGCCCGTACTCAGGACAGGGCGTTCGAAACGAGCAGTACTTC
CASSPYSGQGVRNEQYF
>-|TRBJ2-3|-|TRBV7-6
TGTGCCAGCAGCCCTGGGCGCACAGATACGCAGTATTTT
CASSPGRTDTQYF
>-|TRBJ2-6|-|TRBV7-2
TGTGCCAGCAGCCCAAACTCTGGGGCCAACGTCCTGACTTTC
CASSPNSGANVLTF
>-|TRBJ2-3|-|TRBV7-2
TGTGCCAGCAGCTCACTGCTTCATACGCAGTATTTT
CASSSLLHTQYF
>TRBD2|TRBJ2-1|-|TRBV11-2
TGTGCCAGCAGCTTGGGACTAGCGGCCTACAATGAGCAGTTCTTC
CASSLGLAAYNEQFF
>-|TRBJ2-7|-|TRBV5-1
TGCGCCAGCAGCCCGGACAGACCCGACGAGCAGTACTTC
CASSPDRPDEQYF
>TRBD1|TRBJ1-2|-|TRBV4-1
TGCGCCAGCAGCCACAGACAGGGGGCGGATGGCTACACCTTC
CASSHRQGADGYTF
>-|TRBJ2-7|-|TRBV5-1
TGCGCCAGCAGTGTGTTGGGTTTCTCAAGCGTCTCCTACGAGCAGTACTTC
CASSVLGFSSVSYEQYF
>TRBD1|TRBJ2-3|-|TRBV9
TGTGCCAGCAGCGTAGAACAGGGGGCAAGGGATACGCAGTATTTT
CASSVEQGARDTQYF
>TRBD2|TRBJ2-1|many|TRBV6-1
TGTGCCAGCAGTGCTAGCGGGGTTTACAATGAGCAGTTCTTC
CASSASGVYNEQFF
>TRBD1|TRBJ1-1|-|TRBV6-5
TGTGCCAGCAGGTACCGGGACAGGAACACTGAAGCTTTCTTT
CASRYRDRNTEAFF
>-|TRBJ2-1|once|TRBV7-9
TGTGCCAGCAGCTCCCGGGGGAGCTCCTACAATGAGCAGTTCTTC
CASSSRGSSYNEQFF
>TRBD2|TRBJ2-2|-|TRBV6-1
TGTGCCAGCACGGCGGGGGGGCCCTACACCGGGGAGCTGTTTTTT
CASTAGGPYTGELFF
>-|TRBJ1-4|-|TRBV5-1
TGCGCCAGCAGCTTGGCGGAGAATGAAAAACTGTTTTTT
CASSLAENEKLFF
>-|TRBJ1-1|once|TRBV5-1
TGCGCCAGCAGCGACACAACTGCGGGGAACACTGAAGCTTTCTTT
CASSDTTAGNTEAFF
>TRBD1|TRBJ2-1|once|TRBV7-9
TGTGCCAGCAGCTTAGCTGGGACAGGGGGCCGCGGTGAGCAGTTCTTC
CASSLAGTGGRGEQFF
>-|TRBJ2-7|-|TRBV6-5
TGTGCCAGCAGTTACTCGTTTACAGGCGAGCAGTACTTC
CASSYSFTGEQYF
>TRBD1|TRBJ1-4|-|TRBV25-1
TGTGCCAGCAGTGATTTCAACAGGGGAGATGAAAAACTGTTTTTT
CASSDFNRGDEKLFF
>-|TRBJ2-7|-|TRBV7-9
TGTTCCAGCAGCCTCCAGATGGGCCCCTACGAGCAGTACTTC
CSSSLQMGPYEQYF
>-|TRBJ1-2|once|TRBV5-1
TGCGCCAGCACACTCGCCGCGTCCACGGGTGGCTACACCTTC
CASTLAASTGGYTF
>-|TRBJ2-7|-|TRBV15
TGTGCCACCAGCAGAGAGCGGACAAGGTGGGGCTACGAGCAGTACTTC
CATSRERTRWGYEQYF
>-|TRBJ1-6|-|TRBV27
TGTGCCAGCAGTTTATACAGGTTGGACGCCTATAATTCACCCCTCCACTTT
CASSLYRLDAYNSPLHF
>TRBD1|TRBJ2-5|-|TRBV19
TGTGCCAGTAGTATCGGCCAGGGGGCGACAGCCCAGTACTTC
CASSIGQGATAQYF
>-|TRBJ2-5|-|TRBV9
TGTGCCAGCAGCGTCTGGCCCCGGGAAGGGGGAGAGACCCAGTACTTC
CASSVWPREGGETQYF
>-|TRBJ2-2|-|TRBV7-7
TGTGCTAGCAGCTTAGAGACAGGAATTCACACCGGGGAGCTGTTTTTT
CASSLETGIHTGELFF
>TRBD2|TRBJ2-3|-|TRBV7-8
TGTGCCAGCAAGGAGTACCTAGCGGGGGGTCCTAACACAGATACGCAGTATTTT
CASKEYLAGGPNTDTQYF
>-|TRBJ1-2|-|TRBV7-9
TGTGCCAGCAGCTTAGAAACTTGGGGCTACACCTTC
CASSLETWGYTF
>-|TRBJ1-1|-|TRBV5-1
TGCGCCAGCAGCTTGGCGCCCGGGCTAAGAGGGACTGAAGCTTTCTTT
CASSLAPGLRGTEAFF
>TRBD2|TRBJ2-5|-|TRBV5-1
TGCGCCAGCAGCTGGCGAGGGGCGGGGGGCCAAGAGACCCAGTACTTC
CASSWRGAGGQETQYF
>-|TRBJ1-2|-|TRBV27
TGTGCCAGCGGAGCCTTCTCCAGCCCTCTCTATGGCTACACCTTC
CASGAFSSPLYGYTF
>-|TRBJ2-7|-|TRBV10-3
TGTGCCATCAGTGAGGTTTACGAGCAGTACTTC
CAISEVYEQYF
>-|TRBJ2-7|-|TRBV4-2
TGTGCCAGCAGCCAAGCTCAGGGAAACCCGAGCTACGAGCAGTACTTC
CASSQAQGNPSYEQYF
>-|TRBJ1-2|-|TRBV2
TGTGCCAGCAGTGAGGTACTGAATGACTATGGCTACACCTTC
CASSEVLNDYGYTF
>-|TRBJ2-1|-|TRBV5-4
TGTGCCAGCAGCTTGGGCGGGAACTCCTACAATGAGCAGTTCTTC
CASSLGGNSYNEQFF
>-|TRBJ1-2|-|TRBV5-6
TGTGCCAGCAGCGAGCGATTGGGCTACACCTTC
CASSERLGYTF
>-|TRBJ2-5|-|TRBV2
TGTGCCAGCAGTTTGTCACGATCGGGGGAGACCCAGTACTTC
CASSLSRSGETQYF
>TRBD1|TRBJ1-1|-|TRBV7-8
TGTGCCAGCAGCCACCATCTGACAGGGGGATCGGGCACTGAAGCTTTCTTT
CASSHHLTGGSGTEAFF
>TRBD1|TRBJ1-3|-|TRBV18
TGTGCCAGCTCACCACTAGACAGGGGCGGAAACACCATATATTTT
CASSPLDRGGNTIYF
>-|TRBJ2-3|-|TRBV7-2
TGTGCCAGCAGCATTAGCGCTTCCCCCACAGATACGCAGTATTTT
CASSISASPTDTQYF